The entry below describes one T cell receptor beta chain. The antigen remains undetermined. The data derive from a study of OX40 agonist ivuxolimab in advanced cancers. About the study: Enrollees could have had prior anti-PD-1, anti-PD-L1 or anti-CTLA-4 therapy, which under 50% had received.

Sequenced by immunoSEQ multiplex PCR; TCRdb stores in-frame clones only, minus some. Of approximately 99,000 clones in the sample, approximately 90% were seen once. Study-wide results and caveats: At 0.1 to 3.0 mg/kg, CD4+ and CD8+ blood T cells expanded clonally by week 6.

The CDR3 is made up of 14 amino acids. Germline assignment: CDR1 SGHTA and CDR2 FQGNSA. V lost 5 bases and J 2 bases, leaving 13 bases between the germline ends. The receptor was isolated from an adult with an advanced solid tumor such as melanoma, head and neck, liver or kidney cancer. The sample in question was CD4+ or CD8+ T cells sorted from blood, obtained in a trial of the OX40 agonist ivuxolimab. V gene TRBV7-2 combines with J gene TRBJ2-7; D may match TRBD1 or TRBD2 (5 bases each). The CDR3 coding sequence is TGTGCCAGCAGCGCCGGGGCAGGCCCCTACGAGCAGTACTTC. Residues: CASSAGAGPYEQYF.